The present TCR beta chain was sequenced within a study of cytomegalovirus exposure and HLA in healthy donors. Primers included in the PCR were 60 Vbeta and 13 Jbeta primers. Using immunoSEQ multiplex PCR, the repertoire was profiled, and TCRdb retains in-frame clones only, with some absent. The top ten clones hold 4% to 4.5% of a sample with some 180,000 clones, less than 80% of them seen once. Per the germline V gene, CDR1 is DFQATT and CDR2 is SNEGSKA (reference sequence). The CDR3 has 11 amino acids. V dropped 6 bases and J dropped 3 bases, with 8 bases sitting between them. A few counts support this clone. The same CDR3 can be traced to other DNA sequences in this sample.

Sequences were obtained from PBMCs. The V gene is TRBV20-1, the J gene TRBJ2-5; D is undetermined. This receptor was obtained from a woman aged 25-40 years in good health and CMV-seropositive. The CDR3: CSASPKETQYF. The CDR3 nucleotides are TGCAGTGCCTCACCTAAAGAGACCCAGTACTTC.